One and the same sample provided the 6 T cell receptor beta chains below, sequenced in a study of T cell responses to AZD1222 COVID-19 vaccine. Here immunoSEQ multiplex PCR was the method, and the copy in TCRdb shows in-frame clones only, minus some. Of roughly 75,000 clones in the sample, 84% are singletons; the top ten hold 9.5% to 10%. Sequenced here: peripheral blood, sampled on day 0 of AZD1222 vaccination. These receptors originate from an adult in good health.

The chain combines TRBV5-6 with TRBJ2-7; 8 nucleotides align to TRBD2. The CDR3 extends over 16 amino acids. V gave up 1 base and J gave up 6 bases; unmatched junction bases: 12. The V gene's germline CDR1 is SGHDT and CDR2 YYEEEE. The DNA of the CDR3 is TGTGCCAGCAGCTTGAGCCCCACGGGGGGGCGCGGCGAGCAGTACTTC. Its translation is CASSLSPTGGRGEQYF. The complete variable domain, with remaining parts taken from reference TRBV5-6 and TRBJ2-7, reads DAGVTQSPTHLIKTRGQQVTLRCSPKSGHDTVSWYQQALGQGPQFIFQYYEEEERQRGNFPDRFSGHQFPNYSSELNVNALLLGDSALYLCASSLSPTGGRGEQYFGPGTRLTVT.

The chain combines TRBV11-3 with TRBJ2-3, with D possibly TRBD2 on 5 matching bases. V shed 5 bases and J shed 5 bases, with 8 bases lying between them. The CDR3 is 12 amino acids. Germline CDR1 is SGHNT and CDR2 is YENEEA. The CDR3 region is CASSPEGDTQYF. CDR3 sequence (DNA): TGTGCCAGCAGCCCTGAGGGAGATACGCAGTATTTT. Variable domain in full (rest from reference TRBV11-3 and TRBJ2-3): EAGVVQSPRYKIIEKKQPVAFWCNPISGHNTLYWYLQNLGQGPELLIRYENEEAVDDSQLPKDRFSAERLKGVDSTLKIQPAELGDSAVYLCASSPEGDTQYFGPGTRLTVL.

The rearrangement joins TRBV28 to TRBJ2-2, with 10 nucleotides matching TRBD2. The CDR3 loop spans 13 amino acids. The V segment lost 7 bases and the J segment 6 bases; nucleotides outside the gene matches: 2. Germline CDR1 and CDR2: MDHEN and SYDVKM. The CDR3 sequence: CASNLAGAGELFF. For the CDR3, the DNA is TGTGCCAGCAATCTAGCGGGGGCCGGGGAGCTGTTTTTT.

V and J are TRBV2 and TRBJ1-2; tentatively, D is TRBD1 (6 bases). The V and J ends lost 8 bases and 3 bases respectively, with 13 bases between them. The CDR3 is 13 amino acids. The germline V gene has CDR1 SNHLY and CDR2 FYNNEI. The chain's CDR3 is CASRWDTDYGYTF. CDR3 DNA: TGTGCCAGCCGCTGGGACACCGACTATGGCTACACCTTC.

The gene calls are TRBV28 and TRBJ2-7; either TRBD1 or TRBD2 may supply D (5 bases each). The CDR3 is made up of 15 amino acids. The ends were cut back, 3 bases at V and 0 bases at J, with 12 bases in the middle. Germline CDR1 and CDR2: MDHEN and SYDVKM. The CDR3 DNA reads TGTGCCAGCAGTTTCTTTCGGGGCCTCTCCTACGAGCAGTACTTC. This translates into CASSFFRGLSYEQYF.

Judged by abundance, this clone is medium-sized. Other DNA sequences within the sample encode an identical CDR3. The rearrangement uses TRBV30 and TRBJ1-1; D is perhaps TRBD1 (6 bases). This CDR3 is 15 amino acids long. Trimming pared 0 bases from V and 4 bases from J, leaving 15 bases between. Germline V gene lookup returns CDR1 GTSNPN and CDR2 SVGIG (reference sequence). The CDR3 loop is CAWSVRGATGTEAFF. In DNA form, the CDR3 reads TGTGCCTGGAGTGTTAGGGGGGCGACGGGCACTGAAGCTTTCTTT.